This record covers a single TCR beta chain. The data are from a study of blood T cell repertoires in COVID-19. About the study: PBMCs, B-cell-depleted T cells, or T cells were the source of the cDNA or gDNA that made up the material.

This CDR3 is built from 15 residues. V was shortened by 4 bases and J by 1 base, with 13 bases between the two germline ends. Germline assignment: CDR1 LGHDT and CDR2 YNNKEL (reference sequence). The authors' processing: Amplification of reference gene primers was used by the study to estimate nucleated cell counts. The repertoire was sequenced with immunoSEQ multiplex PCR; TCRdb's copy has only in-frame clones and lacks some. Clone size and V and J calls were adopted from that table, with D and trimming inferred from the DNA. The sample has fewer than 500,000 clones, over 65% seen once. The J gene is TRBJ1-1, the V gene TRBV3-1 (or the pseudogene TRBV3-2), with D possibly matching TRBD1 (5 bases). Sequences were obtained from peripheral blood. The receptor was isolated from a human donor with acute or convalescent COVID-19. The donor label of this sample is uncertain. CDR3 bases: TGTGCCAGCAGCCCCGAGGCGGGGCCGAACACTGAAGCTTTCTTT. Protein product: CASSPEAGPNTEAFF.